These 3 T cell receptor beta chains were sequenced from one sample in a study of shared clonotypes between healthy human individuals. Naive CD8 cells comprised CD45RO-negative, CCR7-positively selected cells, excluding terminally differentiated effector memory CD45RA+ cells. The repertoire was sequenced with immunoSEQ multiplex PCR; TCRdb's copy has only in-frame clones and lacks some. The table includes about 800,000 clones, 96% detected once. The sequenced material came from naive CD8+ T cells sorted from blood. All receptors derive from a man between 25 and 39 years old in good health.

The CDR3 DNA sequence: TGCAGCGTGGCTCCTGGAGCTTACGAGCAGTACTTC. It yields the protein CSVAPGAYEQYF. V gene TRBV29-1 combines with J gene TRBJ2-7; no definite D call. The germline CDR1 and CDR2 sequences are SQVTM and ANQGSEA. The CDR3 runs to 12 residues. Trimming took off 6 bases at V and 4 bases at J, with 13 bases between the two ends.

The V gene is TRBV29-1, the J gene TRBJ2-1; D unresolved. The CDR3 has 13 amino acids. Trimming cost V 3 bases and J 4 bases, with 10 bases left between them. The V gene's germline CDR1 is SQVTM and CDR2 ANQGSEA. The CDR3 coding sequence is TGCAGCGTTGAGGTTGAGGTATACAATGAGCAGTTCTTC. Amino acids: CSVEVEVYNEQFF.

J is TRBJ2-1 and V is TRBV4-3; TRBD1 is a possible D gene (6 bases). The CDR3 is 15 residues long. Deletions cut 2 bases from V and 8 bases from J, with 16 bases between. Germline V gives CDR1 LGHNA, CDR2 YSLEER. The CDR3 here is CASSQPAGAGDEQFF. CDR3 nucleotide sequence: TGCGCCAGCAGCCAACCCGCTGGGGCAGGGGATGAGCAGTTCTTC.